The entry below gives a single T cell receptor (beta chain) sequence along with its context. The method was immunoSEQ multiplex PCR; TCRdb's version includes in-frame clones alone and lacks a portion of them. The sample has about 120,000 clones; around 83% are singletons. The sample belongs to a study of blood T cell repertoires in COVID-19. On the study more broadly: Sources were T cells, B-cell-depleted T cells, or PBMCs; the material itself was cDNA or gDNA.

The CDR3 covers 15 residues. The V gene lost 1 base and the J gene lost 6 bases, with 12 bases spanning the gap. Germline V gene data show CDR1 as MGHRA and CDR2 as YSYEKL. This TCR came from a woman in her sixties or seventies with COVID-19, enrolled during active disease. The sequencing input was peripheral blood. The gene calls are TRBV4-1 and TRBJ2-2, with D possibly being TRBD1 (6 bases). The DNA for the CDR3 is TGCGCCAGCAGCCAAGCCCACAGGGAATCCGGGGAGCTGTTTTTT. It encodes CASSQAHRESGELFF.